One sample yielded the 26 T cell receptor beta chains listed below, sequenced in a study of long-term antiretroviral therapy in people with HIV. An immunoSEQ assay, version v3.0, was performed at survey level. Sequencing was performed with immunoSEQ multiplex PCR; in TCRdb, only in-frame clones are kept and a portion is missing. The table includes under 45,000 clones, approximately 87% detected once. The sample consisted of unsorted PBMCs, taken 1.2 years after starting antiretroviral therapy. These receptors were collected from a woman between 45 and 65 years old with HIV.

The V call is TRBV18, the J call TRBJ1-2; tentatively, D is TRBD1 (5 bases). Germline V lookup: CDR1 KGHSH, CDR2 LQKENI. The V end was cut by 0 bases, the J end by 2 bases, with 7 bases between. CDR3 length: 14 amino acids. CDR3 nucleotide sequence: TGTGCCAGCTCACCACCGGGACGGAACTATGGCTACACCTTC. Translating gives CASSPPGRNYGYTF.

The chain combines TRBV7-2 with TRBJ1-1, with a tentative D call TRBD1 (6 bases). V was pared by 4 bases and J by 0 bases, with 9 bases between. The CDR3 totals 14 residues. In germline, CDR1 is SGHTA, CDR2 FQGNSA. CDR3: CASSSGTLNTEAFF. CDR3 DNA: TGTGCCAGCAGCTCAGGGACACTGAACACTGAAGCTTTCTTT.

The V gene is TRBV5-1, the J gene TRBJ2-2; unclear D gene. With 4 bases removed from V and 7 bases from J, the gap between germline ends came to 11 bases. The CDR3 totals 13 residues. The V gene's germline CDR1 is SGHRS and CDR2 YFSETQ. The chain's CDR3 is CASSPLGSGELFF. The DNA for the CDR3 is TGCGCCAGCAGCCCCTTAGGTAGCGGGGAGCTGTTTTTT.

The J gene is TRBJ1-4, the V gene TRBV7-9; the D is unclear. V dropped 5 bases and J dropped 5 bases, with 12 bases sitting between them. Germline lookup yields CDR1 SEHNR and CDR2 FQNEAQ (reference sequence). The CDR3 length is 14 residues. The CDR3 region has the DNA TGTGCCAGCAGCCTTTGGGGTTCAAATGAAAAACTGTTTTTT. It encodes CASSLWGSNEKLFF.

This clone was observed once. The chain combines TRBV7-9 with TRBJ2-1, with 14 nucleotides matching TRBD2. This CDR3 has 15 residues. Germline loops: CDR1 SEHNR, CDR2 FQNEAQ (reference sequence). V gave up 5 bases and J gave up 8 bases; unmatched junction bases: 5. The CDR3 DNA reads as TGTGCCAGCAGCGGACTAGCGGGGGGTAGGGATGAGCAGTTCTTC. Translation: CASSGLAGGRDEQFF.

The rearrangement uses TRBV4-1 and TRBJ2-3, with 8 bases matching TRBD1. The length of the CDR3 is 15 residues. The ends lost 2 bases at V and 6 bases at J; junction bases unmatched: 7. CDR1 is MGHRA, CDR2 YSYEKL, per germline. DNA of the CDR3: TGCGCCAGCAGCCAACGAACAGGGGGACCGGATACGCAGTATTTT. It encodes CASSQRTGGPDTQYF.

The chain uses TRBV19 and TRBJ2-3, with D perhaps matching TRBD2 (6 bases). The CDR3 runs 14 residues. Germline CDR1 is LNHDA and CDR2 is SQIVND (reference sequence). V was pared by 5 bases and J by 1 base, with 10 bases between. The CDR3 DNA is TGTGCCAGTAGTCCCCAGCGGGGCACAGATACGCAGTATTTT. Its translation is CASSPQRGTDTQYF. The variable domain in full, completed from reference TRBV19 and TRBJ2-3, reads DGGITQSPKYLFRKEGQNVTLSCEQNLNHDAMYWYRQDPGQGLRLIYYSQIVNDFQKGDIAEGYSVSREKKESFPLTVTSAQKNPTAFYLCASSPQRGTDTQYFGPGTRLTVL.

The CDR3 coding sequence is TGTGCCAGCAGCTTACTTAACCCTAACTATGGCTACACCTTC. This gives the protein CASSLLNPNYGYTF. The genes are TRBV7-9 and TRBJ1-2; no reliable D call. This CDR3 has 14 amino acids. V lost 2 bases and J lost 0, with 7 bases in between. Germline CDR1 SEHNR, CDR2 FQNEAQ (reference sequence). The variable domain in full, with the rest retrieved from reference TRBV7-9 and TRBJ1-2, is DTGVSQNPRHKITKRGQNVTFRCDPISEHNRLYWYRQTLGQGPEFLTYFQNEAQLEKSRLLSDRFSAERPKGSFSTLEIQRTEQGDSAMYLCASSLLNPNYGYTFGSGTRLTVV.

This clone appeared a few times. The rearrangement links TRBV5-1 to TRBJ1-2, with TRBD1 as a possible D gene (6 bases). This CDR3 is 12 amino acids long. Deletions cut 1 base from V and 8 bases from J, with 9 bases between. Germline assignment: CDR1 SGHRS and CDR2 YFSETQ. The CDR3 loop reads CASSLQGQGYTF. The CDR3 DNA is TGCGCCAGCAGCTTGCAGGGACAAGGCTACACCTTC.

Here the CDR3 DNA reads TGTGCCAGCGACTGGGCCTTGCTTGGTACAGATACGCAGTATTTT. Amino acids: CASDWALLGTDTQYF. The V call is TRBV6-6, the J call TRBJ2-3; D remains ambiguous. Trimming shortened V by 8 bases and J by 3 bases, and 18 bases separated the two germline ends. The germline CDR1 and CDR2 sequences are MNHNY and SVGAGI (reference sequence). This CDR3 contains 15 residues.

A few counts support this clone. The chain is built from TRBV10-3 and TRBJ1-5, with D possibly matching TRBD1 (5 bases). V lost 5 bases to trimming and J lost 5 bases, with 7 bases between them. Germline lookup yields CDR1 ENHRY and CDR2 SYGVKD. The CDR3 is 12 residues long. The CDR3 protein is CAISQGDQPQHF. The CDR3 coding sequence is TGTGCCATCAGTCAGGGAGATCAGCCCCAGCATTTT.

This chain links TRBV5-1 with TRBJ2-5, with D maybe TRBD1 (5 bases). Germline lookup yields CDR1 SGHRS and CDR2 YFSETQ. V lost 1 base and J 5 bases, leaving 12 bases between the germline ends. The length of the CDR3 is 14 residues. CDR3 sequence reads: CASSLLLQGETQYF. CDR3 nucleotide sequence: TGCGCCAGCAGCTTGTTGCTTCAGGGCGAGACCCAGTACTTC.

Here the CDR3 DNA reads TGTGCCAGCAGCCCCCCTAGACTCCTTAGATATGGCTACACCTTC. Protein product: CASSPPRLLRYGYTF. The chain recombines TRBV5-8 with TRBJ1-2; D is unclear. The CDR3 runs 15 residues. V dropped 4 bases and J dropped 5 bases, with 18 bases sitting between them. Germline lookup yields CDR1 SGHTS and CDR2 YDEGEE.

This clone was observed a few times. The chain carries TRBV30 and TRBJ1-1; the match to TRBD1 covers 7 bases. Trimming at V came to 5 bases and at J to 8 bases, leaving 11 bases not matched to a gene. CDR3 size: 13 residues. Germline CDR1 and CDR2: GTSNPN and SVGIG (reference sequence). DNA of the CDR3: TGTGCCTGGGAAATGGACAGGTTCACAGAAGCTTTCTTT. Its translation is CAWEMDRFTEAFF.

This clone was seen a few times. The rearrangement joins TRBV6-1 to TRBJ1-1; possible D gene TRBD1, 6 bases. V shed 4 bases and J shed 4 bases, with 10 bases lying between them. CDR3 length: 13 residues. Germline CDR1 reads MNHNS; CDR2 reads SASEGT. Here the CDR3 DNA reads TGTGCCAGCAGTGTTACAGGGAGCACTGAAGCTTTCTTT. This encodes CASSVTGSTEAFF.

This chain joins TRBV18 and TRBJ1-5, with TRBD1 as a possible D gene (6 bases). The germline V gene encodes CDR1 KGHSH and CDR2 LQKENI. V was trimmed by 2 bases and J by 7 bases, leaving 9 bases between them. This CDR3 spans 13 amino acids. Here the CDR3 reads CASSPWTAQPQHF. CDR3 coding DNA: TGTGCCAGCTCACCATGGACAGCACAGCCCCAGCATTTT.

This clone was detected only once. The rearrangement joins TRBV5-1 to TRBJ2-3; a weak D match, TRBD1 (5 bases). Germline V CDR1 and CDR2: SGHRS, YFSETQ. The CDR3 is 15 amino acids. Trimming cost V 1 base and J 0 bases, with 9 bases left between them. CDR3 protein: CASSLQGPSTDTQYF. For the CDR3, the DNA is TGCGCCAGCAGCTTGCAGGGTCCTAGCACAGATACGCAGTATTTT.

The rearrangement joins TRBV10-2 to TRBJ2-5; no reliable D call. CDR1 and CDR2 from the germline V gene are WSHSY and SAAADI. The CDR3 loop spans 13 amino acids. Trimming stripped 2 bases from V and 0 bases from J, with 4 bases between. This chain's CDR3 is CASSEGHQETQYF. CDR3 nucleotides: TGCGCCAGCAGTGAGGGGCACCAAGAGACCCAGTACTTC.

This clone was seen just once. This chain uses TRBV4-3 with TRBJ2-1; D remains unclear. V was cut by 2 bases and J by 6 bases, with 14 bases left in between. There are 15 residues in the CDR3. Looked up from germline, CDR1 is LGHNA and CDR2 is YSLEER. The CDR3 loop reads CASSQKPSNPNEQFF. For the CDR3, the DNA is TGCGCCAGCAGCCAAAAGCCATCCAACCCCAATGAGCAGTTCTTC.

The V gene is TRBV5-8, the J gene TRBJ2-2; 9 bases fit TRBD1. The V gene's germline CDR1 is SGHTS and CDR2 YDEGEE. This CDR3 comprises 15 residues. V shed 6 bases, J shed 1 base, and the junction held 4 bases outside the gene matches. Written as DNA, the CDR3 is TGTGCCAGCACCGGGACAGGGTGGAACACCGGGGAGCTGTTTTTT. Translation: CASTGTGWNTGELFF.

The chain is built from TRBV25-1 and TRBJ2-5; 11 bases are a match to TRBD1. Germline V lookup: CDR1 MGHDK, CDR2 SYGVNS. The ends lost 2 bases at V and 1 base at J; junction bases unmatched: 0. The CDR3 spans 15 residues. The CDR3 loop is CASSEGQGAQETQYF. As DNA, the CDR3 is TGTGCCAGCAGTGAAGGACAGGGGGCCCAAGAGACCCAGTACTTC.

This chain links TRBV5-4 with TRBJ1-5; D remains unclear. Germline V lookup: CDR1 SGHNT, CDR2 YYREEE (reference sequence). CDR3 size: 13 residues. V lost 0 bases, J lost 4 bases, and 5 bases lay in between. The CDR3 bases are TGTGCCAGCAGCTTGGACAGAAATCAGCCCCAGCATTTT. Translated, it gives CASSLDRNQPQHF. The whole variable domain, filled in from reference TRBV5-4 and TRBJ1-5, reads ETGVTQSPTHLIKTRGQQVTLRCSSQSGHNTVSWYQQALGQGPQFIFQYYREEENGRGNFPPRFSGLQFPNYSSELNVNALELDDSALYLCASSLDRNQPQHFGDGTRLSIL.

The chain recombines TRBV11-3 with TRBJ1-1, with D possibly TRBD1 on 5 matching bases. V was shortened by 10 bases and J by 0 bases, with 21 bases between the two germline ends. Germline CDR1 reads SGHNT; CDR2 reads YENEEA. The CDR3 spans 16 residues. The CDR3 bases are TGTGCCACCTCACAGGAGGGGAGGAACATGAACACTGAAGCTTTCTTT. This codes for CATSQEGRNMNTEAFF.

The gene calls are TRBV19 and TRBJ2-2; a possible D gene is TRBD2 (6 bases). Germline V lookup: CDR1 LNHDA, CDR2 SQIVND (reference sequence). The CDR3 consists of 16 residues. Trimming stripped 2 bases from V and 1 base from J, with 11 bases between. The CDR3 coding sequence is TGTGCCAGTAGTATAATGGGGGGATGGAACACCGGGGAGCTGTTTTTT. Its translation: CASSIMGGWNTGELFF.

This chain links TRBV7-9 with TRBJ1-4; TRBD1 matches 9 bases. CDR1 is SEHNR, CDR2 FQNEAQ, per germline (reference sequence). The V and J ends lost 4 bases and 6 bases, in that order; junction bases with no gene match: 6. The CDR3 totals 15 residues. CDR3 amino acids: CASSWTGEIDEKLFF. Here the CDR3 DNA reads TGTGCCAGCAGCTGGACAGGGGAGATAGATGAAAAACTGTTTTTT.

The CDR3 coding sequence is TGTGCCAGCAGCTTGTCGGATGCGAGTGGCTACACCTTC. This gives the protein CASSLSDASGYTF. V usage is TRBV5-6 and J usage is TRBJ1-2; D is uncertain. Trimming took off 1 base at V and 7 bases at J, with 11 bases between the two ends. CDR1 and CDR2 from the germline V gene are SGHDT and YYEEEE. There are 13 residues in the CDR3.